Shown below are 29 T cell receptor beta chains from a single sample sequenced in a study of cytomegalovirus exposure and HLA in healthy donors. PCR employed 60 Vbeta and 13 Jbeta primers. Produced via immunoSEQ multiplex PCR; TCRdb's table is partial and in-frame only. The sample lists under 250,000 clones; around 80% were seen once. The specimen was PBMCs. Receptor source: a middle-aged man in good health and CMV-seropositive.

This clone was detected a few times. The chain links TRBV27 to TRBJ2-3; TRBD2 matches at 11 bases. V dropped 7 bases and J dropped 4; count of bases not matched to a gene: 7. Per germline, CDR1 MNHEY and CDR2 SMNVEV (reference sequence). This CDR3 has 15 amino acids. CDR3 loop: CASTQGTSGSDTQYF. In nucleotides, the CDR3 is TGTGCCAGCACCCAAGGGACTAGCGGATCAGATACGCAGTATTTT.

This clone was counted only a few times. This chain uses TRBV6-1 with TRBJ1-1, with 7 nucleotides matching TRBD1. Germline V gene lookup returns CDR1 MNHNS and CDR2 SASEGT. The V and J ends lost 7 bases and 1 base, in that order; junction bases with no gene match: 6. The CDR3 contains 14 residues. In DNA, the CDR3 is TGTGCCAGCATTCTCGACAGGGCGAACACTGAAGCTTTCTTT. Translated, it gives CASILDRANTEAFF.

The genes are TRBV19 and TRBJ2-1; no clear D. V lost 5 bases and J 8 bases, leaving 10 bases between the germline ends. The CDR3 loop spans 12 amino acids. CDR1 and CDR2 (germline): LNHDA, SQIVND (reference sequence). The CDR3 DNA follows: TGTGCCAGTAGTCTCCGCCGAGATGAGCAGTTCTTC. Amino acids: CASSLRRDEQFF.

The J gene is TRBJ2-5, the V gene TRBV15; D unresolved. Germline V lookup: CDR1 LNHNV, CDR2 YYDKDF (reference sequence). Trimming pared 6 bases from V and 2 bases from J, leaving 10 bases between. This CDR3 has 13 amino acids. Here the CDR3 reads CATSPGYQETQYF. CDR3 DNA: TGTGCCACCAGTCCAGGTTATCAAGAGACCCAGTACTTC.

The chain uses TRBV7-9 and TRBJ2-7, with D perhaps matching TRBD1 (6 bases). Germline V lookup: CDR1 SEHNR, CDR2 FQNEAQ (reference sequence). V gave up 1 base and J gave up 1 base, with 14 bases separating them. This CDR3 spans 16 amino acids. The CDR3 spells CASSLVGARPSYEQYV. Here the CDR3 DNA reads TGTGCCAGCAGCTTAGTGGGGGCTAGACCATCCTACGAGCAGTACGTC.

The chain has TRBV27 and TRBJ2-5, with D maybe TRBD2 (7 bases). CDR3 size: 16 residues. The germline V gene encodes CDR1 MNHEY and CDR2 SMNVEV (reference sequence). V was cut by 1 base and J by 2 bases, with 14 bases left in between. The CDR3 sequence is CASSLYGGHEQETQYF. The CDR3, as DNA: TGTGCCAGCAGTTTATACGGGGGGCACGAGCAAGAGACCCAGTACTTC.

The chain uses TRBV11-2 and TRBJ2-1; D might be TRBD1 (5 bases). Germline CDR1 reads SGHAT; CDR2 reads FQNNGV. V was trimmed by 0 bases and J by 5 bases, leaving 14 bases between them. This CDR3 region has 16 residues. The DNA of the CDR3 is TGTGCCAGCAGCTTAGAAGACAATTGGGGCAACAATGAGCAGTTCTTC. Encoded protein: CASSLEDNWGNNEQFF.

V usage is TRBV30 and J usage is TRBJ1-1; D uncertain. Germline-derived CDR1 and CDR2 are GTSNPN and SVGIG (reference sequence). This CDR3 has 13 residues. Trimming stripped 2 bases from V and 4 bases from J, with 11 bases between. In nucleotides, the CDR3 is TGTGCCTGGAGTCTCTCAAGCGGCACTGAAGCTTTCTTT. Residues: CAWSLSSGTEAFF.

The rearrangement joins TRBV6-1 to TRBJ2-3, with 9 bases that match TRBD1. Germline CDR1 and CDR2: MNHNS and SASEGT. V dropped 6 bases and J dropped 1; count of bases not matched to a gene: 2. The CDR3 extends over 14 amino acids. Written as DNA, the CDR3 is TGTGCCAGCAGACGGGACAGGGGCACAGATACGCAGTATTTT. The encoded protein is CASRRDRGTDTQYF.

The V and J genes are TRBV27 and TRBJ2-3, with 10 bases identical to TRBD2. This CDR3 has 17 amino acids. V was pared by 5 bases and J by 1 base, with 9 bases of the junction left unmatched. CDR1 and CDR2 from the germline V gene are MNHEY and SMNVEV (reference sequence). The DNA of the CDR3 is TGTGCCAGCAGTCAACGACTAGCGGGTTCTGGCACAGATACGCAGTATTTT. The encoded protein is CASSQRLAGSGTDTQYF.

The genes are TRBV29-1 and TRBJ1-2; TRBD1 aligns across 9 bases. The trim removed 1 base at V and 6 bases at J, leaving 9 bases unmatched. Germline V gene sequence: CDR1 SQVTM, CDR2 ANQGSEA. This CDR3 has 15 residues. CDR3 in DNA: TGCAGCGTTGAAGCTGGGTACAGGGGGCGAAATGGCTACACCTTC. It specifies CSVEAGYRGRNGYTF.

The CDR3 reads CASRGGTSGRRANVLTF. CDR3 in DNA: TGTGCCAGTAGGGGGGGGACTAGCGGGAGAAGGGCCAACGTCCTGACTTTC. The chain uses TRBV19 and TRBJ2-6; 14 bases are a match to TRBD2. Trimming removed 6 bases from V and 5 bases from J; junction bases left unmatched: 6. Germline assignment: CDR1 LNHDA and CDR2 SQIVND (reference sequence). This CDR3 has 17 amino acids.

V is TRBV6-1 and J is TRBJ2-2, with 7 bases identical to TRBD1. Germline assignment: CDR1 MNHNS and CDR2 SASEGT. This CDR3 region has 15 residues. The trim removed 7 bases at V and 3 bases at J, leaving 8 bases unmatched. In nucleotides, the CDR3 is TGTGCCAGCAAAAGAACAGGGGTGGACACCGGGGAGCTGTTTTTT. Translation: CASKRTGVDTGELFF.

This clone was counted a single time. V usage is TRBV27 and J usage is TRBJ2-1; no clear D gene. Germline V gene sequence: CDR1 MNHEY, CDR2 SMNVEV (reference sequence). The CDR3 covers 14 residues. Trimming removed 3 bases at V and 2 bases at J, with 8 bases between. CDR3 nucleotides: TGTGCCAGCAGTTTTGGGCACACCTACAATGAGCAGTTCTTC. Its protein is CASSFGHTYNEQFF.

This sequence joins TRBV7-2 and TRBJ2-3; the D gene is possibly TRBD2 (6 bases). V lost 5 bases, J lost 1 base, and 16 bases lay in between. Germline V gives CDR1 SGHTA, CDR2 FQGNSA. The CDR3 covers 16 residues. CDR3 in amino acids: CASSVRDSRRTDTQYF. CDR3 DNA sequence: TGTGCCAGCAGCGTCCGGGACTCCCGCCGCACAGATACGCAGTATTTT.

The chain is built from TRBV7-9 and TRBJ2-1, with 7 bases matching TRBD2. The CDR3 has 15 residues. J was trimmed by 4 bases and V by 3 bases; bases with no gene match: 6. Germline V lookup: CDR1 SEHNR, CDR2 FQNEAQ (reference sequence). CDR3 loop: CASSLGREGYNEQFF. CDR3 DNA sequence: TGTGCCAGCAGCTTGGGCAGGGAGGGATACAATGAGCAGTTCTTC.

This chain links TRBV7-9 with TRBJ1-5; 8 nucleotides agree with TRBD1. The length of the CDR3 is 14 residues. Losses at the gene ends were 2 bases for V and 7 bases for J; bases not matched to a gene: 4. The V gene's germline CDR1 is SEHNR and CDR2 FQNEAQ (reference sequence). As DNA, the CDR3 is TGTGCCAGCAGCTTATCAGGGGGCGTCCAGCCCCAGCATTTT. Amino acid sequence: CASSLSGGVQPQHF.

There are a few counts of this clone. V usage is TRBV5-8 and J usage is TRBJ2-1; TRBD1 might be the D (6 bases). Germline assignment: CDR1 SGHTS and CDR2 YDEGEE. Trimming stripped 2 bases from V and 0 bases from J, with 12 bases between. The CDR3 spans 16 residues. This chain's CDR3 is CASSFHRGSSYNEQFF. The CDR3 coding sequence is TGTGCCAGCAGCTTCCATAGGGGGAGCTCCTACAATGAGCAGTTCTTC.

The chain links TRBV11-3 to TRBJ2-2; possibly TRBD1 for D (5 bases). The CDR3 has 15 residues. Germline values: CDR1 SGHNT, CDR2 YENEEA. The ends were cut back, 5 bases at V and 0 bases at J, with 10 bases in the middle. As DNA, the CDR3 is TGTGCCAGCAGCCCTCAGACAGCGAACACCGGGGAGCTGTTTTTT. Translation: CASSPQTANTGELFF.

The chain has TRBV19 and TRBJ2-5; 13 bases fit TRBD2. This CDR3 region has 16 residues. The germline V gene has CDR1 LNHDA and CDR2 SQIVND (reference sequence). The V and J ends lost 5 bases and 2 bases, in that order; junction bases with no gene match: 5. DNA of the CDR3: TGTGCCAGTAGTTTACGACTAGCGGGAGGTCAAGAGACCCAGTACTTC. Protein: CASSLRLAGGQETQYF.

The genes are TRBV6-5 and TRBJ1-4; D unresolved. Trimming stripped 5 bases from V and 10 bases from J, with 20 bases between. The CDR3 length is 15 residues. Germline CDR1 and CDR2: MNHEY and SVGAGI. The CDR3 sequence is CASSPTSTGMGKLFF. CDR3 sequence (DNA): TGTGCCAGCAGTCCTACCTCCACGGGGATGGGAAAACTGTTTTTT.

The rearrangement uses TRBV18 and TRBJ2-7, with a weak D call TRBD1 (5 bases). The CDR3 runs to 14 residues. V was trimmed by 6 bases and J by 2 bases, leaving 14 bases between them. Germline CDR1 is KGHSH and CDR2 is LQKENI. The CDR3 protein is CASSPTAGTYEQYF. The DNA of the CDR3 is TGTGCCAGCTCTCCGACGGCAGGGACCTACGAGCAGTACTTC.

V gene TRBV5-6 combines with J gene TRBJ2-7, with D possibly TRBD1 on 6 matching bases. The CDR3 contains 15 residues. The germline CDR1 and CDR2 sequences are SGHDT and YYEEEE. The V end lost 4 bases, the J end lost 1 base, and 15 bases lay between the germline ends. CDR3 in amino acids: CASSTTGRASYEQYF. The DNA for the CDR3 is TGTGCCAGCAGCACGACAGGTCGAGCTTCCTACGAGCAGTACTTC.

This chain connects TRBV27 to TRBJ1-4; the D gene is possibly TRBD1 (5 bases). From germline, CDR1 is MNHEY and CDR2 SMNVEV (reference sequence). This CDR3 has 16 residues. Trimming shortened V by 5 bases and J by 6 bases, and 19 bases separated the two germline ends. The CDR3 DNA sequence: TGTGCCAGCAGTCCCGTTTGGAGGGGCGGAGATGAAAAACTGTTTTTT. Translating gives CASSPVWRGGDEKLFF. Looking up the rest from reference TRBV27 and TRBJ1-4 gives the full variable domain: EAQVTQNPRYLITVTGKKLTVTCSQNMNHEYMSWYRQDPGLGLRQIYYSMNVEVTDKGDVPEGYKVSRKEKRNFPLILESPSPNQTSLYFCASSPVWRGGDEKLFFGSGTQLSVL.

The chain is built from TRBV19 and TRBJ2-7, with D possibly TRBD2 on 6 matching bases. CDR1 and CDR2 from the germline V gene are LNHDA and SQIVND (reference sequence). CDR3 length: 15 residues. V lost 3 bases, J lost 0 bases, and 12 bases lay in between. The CDR3 sequence: CASSMGRESSYEQYF. CDR3 DNA sequence: TGTGCCAGTAGTATGGGCCGGGAGTCCTCCTACGAGCAGTACTTC.

CDR3 residues: CAWSEGQGPYGYTF. DNA for the CDR3: TGTGCCTGGAGTGAGGGCCAGGGCCCCTATGGCTACACCTTC. The chain links TRBV30 to TRBJ1-2, with D maybe TRBD1 (5 bases). V lost 1 base, J lost 4 bases, and 13 bases lay in between. Germline V gene data show CDR1 as GTSNPN and CDR2 as SVGIG (reference sequence). CDR3 size: 14 residues.

The chain uses TRBV15 and TRBJ2-7; 11 bases fit TRBD2. Germline V CDR1 and CDR2: LNHNV, YYDKDF (reference sequence). Trimming removed 3 bases from V and 5 bases from J; junction bases left unmatched: 3. The CDR3 has 14 residues. The DNA of the CDR3 is TGTGCCACCAGCAGCTATAGCGGGGGGGACGAGCAGTACTTC. This gives the protein CATSSYSGGDEQYF.

This clone showed up just once. The chain recombines TRBV7-9 with TRBJ2-7, with D unclear. V gave up 2 bases and J gave up 4 bases, with 6 bases separating them. CDR3 length: 12 residues. Germline CDR1 and CDR2: SEHNR and FQNEAQ (reference sequence). The CDR3 reads CASSLSGYEQYF. CDR3 DNA sequence: TGTGCCAGCAGCTTATCCGGTTACGAGCAGTACTTC.

The V and J genes are TRBV7-7 and TRBJ2-5; maybe TRBD1 (6 bases). V shed 1 base and J shed 0 bases, with 12 bases lying between them. Germline values: CDR1 SSHAT, CDR2 FNYEAQ (reference sequence). CDR3 length: 16 residues. CDR3 loop: CASSLGVQGHQETQYF. In DNA, the CDR3 is TGTGCCAGCAGCTTAGGTGTACAGGGCCACCAAGAGACCCAGTACTTC.